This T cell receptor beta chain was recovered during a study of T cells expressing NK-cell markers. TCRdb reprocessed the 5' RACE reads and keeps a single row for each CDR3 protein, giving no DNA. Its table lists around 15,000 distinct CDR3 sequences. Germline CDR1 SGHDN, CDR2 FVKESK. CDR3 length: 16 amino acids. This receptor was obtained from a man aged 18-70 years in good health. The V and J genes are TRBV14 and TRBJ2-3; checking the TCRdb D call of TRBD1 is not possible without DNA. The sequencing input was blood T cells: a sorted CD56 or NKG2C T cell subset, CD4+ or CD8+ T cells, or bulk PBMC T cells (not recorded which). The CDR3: CASSQALAGWADTQYF.